This T cell receptor beta chain was observed in a study of response to subunit inactivated influenza vaccine. The ends were cut back, 5 bases at V and 0 bases at J, with 14 bases in the middle. Germline CDR1 SGHTA, CDR2 FQGNSA. This CDR3 comprises 15 residues. Details on this clonotype: Its antigen is currently unknown.

Study conclusions and caveats: Authors suggested that a seasonal influenza vaccination recruits few new T cells each time.

TCRdb recomputed calls from the RT-PCR reads with MiXCR, one row per CDR3 protein. Found here are 650,000 to 850,000 distinct CDR3 sequences, approximately 15% of them singletons; the top ten hold approximately 6.5%. Here the sequenced sample was PBMCs from blood, taken 14 days before vaccination. J is TRBJ2-7 and V is TRBV7-2; weak D call: TRBD2 (5 bases). This clonotype was obtained from a man in his fifties or sixties who received an inactivated influenza vaccine. The CDR3 spells CASSPFGGGSYEQYF. Here the CDR3 DNA reads TGTGCCAGCAGCCCCTTCGGAGGTGGCTCCTACGAGCAGTACTTC.